The 7 T cell receptor beta chains below all came from one sample that was sequenced in a study of T-cell reconstitution after alpha-beta-depleted transplantation in children. Unique molecular identifiers were incorporated when the TCRbeta library was constructed. TCRdb passed the PCR reads through MiXCR, listing each CDR3 protein once. Of 550,000 to 800,000 distinct CDR3 sequences listed, about an eighth are singletons. Sequences were derived from PBMCs, sampled before TCRalphabeta/CD19-depleted stem cell transplant. These TCRs come from a girl aged 2-10 years with congenital amegakaryocytic thrombocytopenia, due to receive a stem cell transplant.

This clonotype was seen a few times. This chain uses TRBV10-3 with TRBJ2-7, with unresolved D. Germline lookup yields CDR1 ENHRY and CDR2 SYGVKD. Trimming cost V 10 bases and J 0 bases, with 13 bases left between them. CDR3 length: 13 amino acids. The CDR3 region is CATQLQSSYEQYF. The CDR3 DNA follows: TGTGCCACGCAGCTACAGAGCTCCTACGAGCAGTACTTC.

This clonotype was detected ten times or more. This chain links TRBV29-1 with TRBJ2-7, with 8 bases identical to TRBD1. The CDR3 has 13 amino acids. With 6 bases clipped from V and 5 bases from J, the junction kept 9 bases outside the gene matches. Looked up from germline, CDR1 is SQVTM and CDR2 is ANQGSEA. The CDR3 sequence: CSVRRTGPDEQYF. The CDR3 coding sequence is TGCAGCGTCAGACGGACAGGGCCTGACGAGCAGTACTTC.

This clonotype was picked up a small number of times. This sequence joins TRBV28 and TRBJ1-5, with no clear D. CDR3 length: 15 residues. Looked up from germline, CDR1 is MDHEN and CDR2 is SYDVKM. Trimming removed 6 bases from V and 2 bases from J, with 14 bases in between. The CDR3 region is CASRRVPLGNQPQHF. The CDR3 coding sequence is TGTGCCAGCAGGAGGGTCCCCCTTGGCAATCAGCCCCAGCATTTT.

Notes on this clonotype: It may be a read error: a sequence one base away is much more abundant. The chain uses TRBV20-1 and TRBJ1-1; D not certain. This CDR3 has 15 amino acids. Per the germline V gene, CDR1 is DFQATT and CDR2 is SNEGSKA (reference sequence). CDR3 sequence: CSAQRTPPRNTEASF. CDR3 in DNA: TGCAGTGCCCAACGGACTCCTCCCCGGAACACTGAAGCTTCCTTT.

In its sample, this clonotype was seen a few times. V and J are TRBV7-9 and TRBJ2-3; 7 bases agree with TRBD2. Germline values: CDR1 SEHNR, CDR2 FQNEAQ (reference sequence). The CDR3 sequence is 14 residues long. Trimming at V came to 5 bases and at J to 5 bases, leaving 7 bases not matched to a gene. This CDR3 is CASSRPGTKDTQYF. CDR3 DNA: TGTGCCAGCAGCCGTCCCGGGACTAAAGATACGCAGTATTTT.

This clonotype was counted a few times. The chain combines TRBV7-3 with TRBJ1-6; 8 bases fit TRBD1. The V segment lost 3 bases and the J segment 10 bases; nucleotides outside the gene matches: 5. Per the germline V gene, CDR1 is SGHTA and CDR2 is FQGTGA. The CDR3 runs to 14 residues. The CDR3 sequence: CASSLTGATSPLHF. CDR3 sequence (DNA): TGTGCCAGCAGCTTGACAGGGGCGACCTCACCCCTCCACTTT. Using reference TRBV7-3 and TRBJ1-6 for the parts outside the CDR3, the full variable domain is GAGVSQTPSNKVTEKGKYVELRCDPISGHTALYWYRQSLGQGPEFLIYFQGTGAADDSGLPNDRFFAVRPEGSVSTLKIQRTERGDSAVYLCASSLTGATSPLHFGNGTRLTVT.

This clonotype was counted between two and nine times. V gene TRBV6-5 combines with J gene TRBJ2-1; 11 bases match TRBD2. This CDR3 is 16 amino acids long. V shed 2 bases, J shed 9 bases, and the junction held 9 bases outside the gene matches. Germline V gene data show CDR1 as MNHEY and CDR2 as SVGAGI. CDR3 region: CASSYRLAGYRREQFF. The CDR3 coding sequence is TGTGCCAGCAGTTACAGACTAGCGGGATATCGCCGTGAGCAGTTCTTC.